This T cell receptor beta chain was identified during a study of blood T cell repertoires in COVID-19. Overall study context: From T cells, B-cell-depleted T cells, or PBMCs came the material, which was cDNA or gDNA.

CDR1 MDHEN and CDR2 SYDVKM come from the germline V gene. V lost 3 bases and J 7 bases, leaving 13 bases between the germline ends. The CDR3 runs 14 residues. Under the authors' procedure: Reference gene primer amplification gave estimated nucleated cell counts. Assay: immunoSEQ multiplex PCR; the TCRdb copy retains only in-frame clones and omits some. That table is the source of V, J and clone size, and D and trimming were worked out from the DNA. Of 300,000 or so clones listed, more than 70% are singletons. Sequencing used peripheral blood. The gene calls are TRBV28 and TRBJ1-5; maybe TRBD1 (5 bases). The source is a young man who had recovered from COVID-19. The CDR3 DNA reads TGTGCCAGCAGTTTCGAGACAGTTAACCAGCCCCAGCATTTT. Translation gives CASSFETVNQPQHF.